These 26 T cell receptor beta chains share one sample of origin, sequenced in a study of TIL therapy for anti-PD-1-resistant metastatic lung cancer (dated by TCRdb to 2020 to 2023). Read against the paper, the sample's time point label means: pre-treatment sample, taken before nivolumab and TIL therapy. TCR beta CDR3 regions were amplified from genomic DNA with the immunoSEQ v3 hsTCRB kit using bias-controlled multiplex PCR. TCRdb carries this immuneACCESS record with in-frame sequences only. Its versions omit some clonotypes, under half of them owing to an unresolved V gene in the studies checked, with the rest unexplained. The sample data list roughly 54,000 clones, and more than 75% of these were observed just once. The ten largest clones capture 2.6% of the sample. Sequenced material: blood, taken at baseline. Receptors originate from a person between 30 and 79 years old with non-small cell lung cancer.

This clone was seen only once. This chain joins TRBV30 and TRBJ1-6; 8 bases align to TRBD1. The trim removed 5 bases at V and 7 bases at J, leaving 10 bases unmatched. Germline loops: CDR1 GTSNPN, CDR2 SVGIG (reference sequence). The length of the CDR3 is 15 residues. In DNA form, the CDR3 reads TGTGCCTGGGGCCTAGGAACAGGGGGAAATTCACCCCTCCACTTT. Protein: CAWGLGTGGNSPLHF. Full variable domain (outside the CDR3, taken from reference TRBV30 and TRBJ1-6): SQTIHQWPATLVQPVGSPLSLECTVEGTSNPNLYWYRQAAGRGLQLLFYSVGIGQISSEVPQNLSASRPQDRQFILSSKKLLLSDSGFYLCAWGLGTGGNSPLHFGNGTRLTVT.

The CDR3: CASSDQGLAGGLNEQFF. The CDR3 nucleotides read TGTGCCAGCAGCGATCAGGGACTAGCGGGAGGGTTGAATGAGCAGTTCTTC. The chain carries TRBV27 and TRBJ2-1; TRBD2 matches 16 bases. The CDR3 extends over 17 amino acids. CDR1 and CDR2 from the germline V gene are MNHEY and SMNVEV (reference sequence). V lost 6 bases and J lost 7; bases outside the gene matches: 9.

The chain carries TRBV2 and TRBJ1-2; 10 nucleotides match TRBD1. Germline loops: CDR1 SNHLY, CDR2 FYNNEI. J lost 3 bases, V lost 6 bases, and 19 bases had no gene match. The CDR3 length is 19 residues. The CDR3 protein is CASRAGTGVWSSRHYGYTF. CDR3 coding DNA: TGTGCCAGCAGGGCCGGGACAGGGGTGTGGTCATCGCGCCACTATGGCTACACCTTC.

J is TRBJ1-4 and V is TRBV10-3; weak D call: TRBD1 (5 bases). CDR1 ENHRY and CDR2 SYGVKD come from the germline V gene. This CDR3 is 13 amino acids long. V was clipped by 7 bases and J by 6 bases, with 12 bases between them. The CDR3 DNA follows: TGTGCCATCAATCGGGGGTGGGATGAAAAACTGTTTTTT. It codes for CAINRGWDEKLFF.

The rearrangement uses TRBV6-5 and TRBJ2-6; D is ambiguous. This CDR3 contains 14 residues. Germline CDR1 MNHEY, CDR2 SVGAGI. V was pared by 6 bases and J by 0 bases, with 6 bases between. In nucleotides, the CDR3 is TGTGCCAGCAGCCGGAGCTCTGGGGCCAACGTCCTGACTTTC. Translating gives CASSRSSGANVLTF.

The chain carries TRBV4-1 and TRBJ2-1, with 14 bases aligning to TRBD2. CDR1 and CDR2 (germline): MGHRA, YSYEKL. This CDR3 region has 19 residues. J lost 2 bases, V lost 5 bases, and 11 bases had no gene match. The chain's CDR3 is CASSLRLAGGPGAYNEQFF. DNA for the CDR3: TGCGCCAGCAGCTTACGACTAGCGGGAGGGCCCGGGGCCTACAATGAGCAGTTCTTC.

This clone was counted only a few times. The chain recombines TRBV10-1 with TRBJ2-7; tentatively, D is TRBD1 or TRBD2 (6 bases each). V dropped 3 bases and J dropped 5 bases, with 26 bases sitting between them. CDR1 WNHNN and CDR2 SYGVQD come from the germline V gene (reference sequence). The CDR3 length is 18 residues. CDR3 loop: CASSEKGGWSTGRHEQYF. In nucleotides, the CDR3 is TGCGCCAGCAGTGAAAAGGGAGGTTGGTCAACAGGGAGACACGAGCAGTACTTC.

The genes are TRBV2 and TRBJ2-7, with D possibly matching TRBD2 (7 bases). V was pared by 6 bases and J by 5 bases, with 20 bases between. Germline loops: CDR1 SNHLY, CDR2 FYNNEI. CDR3 length: 15 amino acids. CDR3 sequence reads: CASRGRTGGRNEQYF. DNA for the CDR3: TGTGCCAGCAGGGGCCGGACGGGGGGCAGGAACGAGCAGTACTTC.

The chain couples TRBV7-9 to TRBJ2-3, with D perhaps TRBD1 (5 bases). In germline, CDR1 is SEHNR, CDR2 FQNEAQ (reference sequence). V was cut by 5 bases and J by 8 bases, with 17 bases left in between. CDR3 length: 14 amino acids. CDR3 residues: CASSPQGDMGTQYF. The CDR3 region has the DNA TGTGCCAGCAGCCCCCAAGGGGATATGGGTACGCAGTATTTT.

The chain links TRBV9 to TRBJ1-1, with D uncertain. In germline, CDR1 is SGDLS, CDR2 YYNGEE. V lost 4 bases and J lost 1, with 11 bases in between. CDR3 length: 14 amino acids. The chain's CDR3 is CASSRQERNTEAFF. CDR3 coding DNA: TGTGCCAGCAGCAGGCAGGAAAGGAACACTGAAGCTTTCTTT.

Only a few counts were recorded for this clone. The chain links TRBV4-1 to TRBJ2-7; D gene uncertain. The V and J ends lost 1 base and 4 bases respectively, with 14 bases between them. Germline loops: CDR1 MGHRA, CDR2 YSYEKL. The CDR3 spans 15 residues. The CDR3 loop is CASSQVAPQRYEQYF. The CDR3 coding sequence is TGCGCCAGCAGCCAAGTTGCCCCGCAGCGTTACGAGCAGTACTTC.

This sequence joins TRBV3-1 (or the pseudogene TRBV3-2) and TRBJ2-3, with TRBD2 matching 12 bases. This CDR3 is built from 16 residues. J lost 5 bases, V lost 6 bases, and 9 bases had no gene match. CDR1 LGHDT and CDR2 YNNKEL come from the germline V gene (reference sequence). CDR3 in DNA: TGTGCCAGCAGTCCTCTAGCGGGGGGGATCAGAGATACGCAGTATTTT. Its translation is CASSPLAGGIRDTQYF.

The J gene is TRBJ2-3, the V gene TRBV15; D is possibly TRBD1 (6 bases). The CDR3 runs to 15 residues. CDR1 and CDR2 (germline): LNHNV, YYDKDF (reference sequence). V was shortened by 10 bases and J by 3 bases, with 20 bases between the two germline ends. The CDR3, as DNA: TGTGCCAGTTCTCCTGGGGGCATCGGAACAGATACGCAGTATTTT. This translates into CASSPGGIGTDTQYF.

The chain carries TRBV3-1 (or the pseudogene TRBV3-2) and TRBJ1-1; the match to TRBD1 covers 7 bases. This CDR3 contains 13 residues. The V segment lost 4 bases and the J segment 4 bases; nucleotides outside the gene matches: 3. The germline V gene encodes CDR1 LGHDT and CDR2 YNNKEL (reference sequence). The CDR3 DNA is TGTGCCAGCAGCCGGTCAGGGGGCACTGAAGCTTTCTTT. This translates into CASSRSGGTEAFF.

This chain links TRBV6-4 with TRBJ1-1; D gene ambiguous. Germline CDR1 and CDR2: MRHNA and SNTAGT. The V end was cut by 6 bases, the J end by 0 bases, with 11 bases between. The CDR3 is 14 amino acids. For the CDR3, the DNA is TGTGCCAGCAGATCTGGGCACTTGAACACTGAAGCTTTCTTT. As protein: CASRSGHLNTEAFF.

V and J are TRBV7-9 and TRBJ2-3; D is unclear. V lost 0 bases and J lost 2, with 6 bases in between. The CDR3 length is 14 residues. Germline V gene lookup returns CDR1 SEHNR and CDR2 FQNEAQ (reference sequence). The CDR3: CASSLALNTDTQYF. The CDR3 nucleotides read TGTGCCAGCAGCTTAGCGCTCAACACAGATACGCAGTATTTT.

J is TRBJ1-4 and V is TRBV18; maybe TRBD1 (5 bases). Germline V gene lookup returns CDR1 KGHSH and CDR2 LQKENI. This CDR3 is 17 amino acids long. V dropped 3 bases and J dropped 2 bases, with 16 bases sitting between them. The CDR3 region is CASSPFAVQGTNEKLFF. For the CDR3, the DNA is TGTGCCAGCTCACCCTTTGCGGTTCAGGGTACTAATGAAAAACTGTTTTTT.

The J gene is TRBJ1-1, the V gene TRBV13; D is uncertain. CDR3 length: 16 residues. Deletions cut 1 base from V and 8 bases from J, with 20 bases between. CDR1 PRHDT and CDR2 FYEKMQ come from the germline V gene (reference sequence). The CDR3 DNA is TGTGCCAGCAGCTTAGTTCCCCCCGGAGTTGCGACAGAAGCTTTCTTT. Amino acids: CASSLVPPGVATEAFF.

This chain uses TRBV6-1 with TRBJ2-7; D remains unclear. The ends were cut back, 2 bases at V and 1 base at J, with 6 bases in the middle. The CDR3 length is 13 residues. The V gene's germline CDR1 is MNHNS and CDR2 SASEGT. The CDR3 sequence: CASSEQKSYEQYF. The DNA of the CDR3 is TGTGCCAGCAGTGAACAGAAGTCCTACGAGCAGTACTTC.

The CDR3: CASRVIGDSGEQYF. DNA for the CDR3: TGTGCCAGCAGGGTGATAGGGGACTCAGGCGAGCAGTACTTC. The chain has TRBV28 and TRBJ2-7, with D perhaps TRBD2 (6 bases). Germline CDR1 and CDR2: MDHEN and SYDVKM. The V end was cut by 6 bases, the J end by 6 bases, with 18 bases between. The CDR3 sequence is 14 residues long. Filled out from reference TRBV28 and TRBJ2-7, the complete variable domain reads DVKVTQSSRYLVKRTGEKVFLECVQDMDHENMFWYRQDPGLGLRLIYFSYDVKMKEKGDIPEGYSVSREKKERFSLILESASTNQTSMYLCASRVIGDSGEQYFGPGTRLTVT.

In nucleotides, the CDR3 is TGTGCCAGCAGTTTATTACCAGTGACAGGGGAGGATAGCAATCAGCCCCAGCATTTT. Amino acid sequence: CASSLLPVTGEDSNQPQHF. The rearrangement joins TRBV28 to TRBJ1-5; TRBD1 agrees at 8 bases. The V and J ends lost 1 base and 0 bases, in that order; junction bases with no gene match: 11. CDR1 and CDR2 (germline): MDHEN, SYDVKM. The CDR3 spans 19 residues.

The chain has TRBV28 and TRBJ2-7, with TRBD1 identical over 7 bases. The J segment lost 0 bases and the V segment lost 3 bases, leaving 5 bases of the junction unmatched. Germline CDR1 reads MDHEN; CDR2 reads SYDVKM. The CDR3 has 15 amino acids. The CDR3 bases are TGTGCCAGCAGTTTGGGGTCAGGGGGCTCCTACGAGCAGTACTTC. Translating gives CASSLGSGGSYEQYF. Using reference TRBV28 and TRBJ2-7 for the parts outside the CDR3, the full variable domain is DVKVTQSSRYLVKRTGEKVFLECVQDMDHENMFWYRQDPGLGLRLIYFSYDVKMKEKGDIPEGYSVSREKKERFSLILESASTNQTSMYLCASSLGSGGSYEQYFGPGTRLTVT.

The genes are TRBV29-1 and TRBJ2-7; D is undetermined. The CDR3 length is 12 residues. Trimming removed 0 bases from V and 3 bases from J, with 6 bases in between. CDR1 and CDR2 (germline): SQVTM, ANQGSEA. As DNA, the CDR3 is TGCAGCGTTGAAGAAAACGGCTACGAGCAGTACTTC. This sequence encodes CSVEENGYEQYF.

V usage is TRBV9 and J usage is TRBJ2-5; D is perhaps TRBD2 (6 bases). Germline V gene data show CDR1 as SGDLS and CDR2 as YYNGEE. With 7 bases removed from V and 3 bases from J, the gap between germline ends came to 16 bases. The CDR3 is 14 amino acids. The CDR3 DNA reads TGTGCCAGCGGGAGCGTGAGGAGGGAAGAGACCCAGTACTTC. Translated, it gives CASGSVRREETQYF.

The rearrangement joins TRBV6-6 to TRBJ2-5, with a possible D match to TRBD2 (5 bases). This CDR3 contains 13 residues. V lost 5 bases and J 5 bases, leaving 12 bases between the germline ends. CDR1 MNHNY and CDR2 SVGAGI come from the germline V gene (reference sequence). In DNA, the CDR3 is TGTGCCAGCAGTCGTGGTTCGGGGGAGACCCAGTACTTC. Translated, it gives CASSRGSGETQYF.

V and J are TRBV2 and TRBJ2-7; 9 nucleotides match TRBD2. The CDR3 sequence is 15 residues long. The V and J ends lost 2 bases and 6 bases, in that order; junction bases with no gene match: 8. In germline, CDR1 is SNHLY, CDR2 FYNNEI. CDR3 sequence reads: CASSELPSGNPEQYF. The CDR3 nucleotides are TGTGCCAGCAGTGAATTGCCTAGCGGGAATCCCGAGCAGTACTTC. Looking up the rest from reference TRBV2 and TRBJ2-7 gives the full variable domain: EPEVTQTPSHQVTQMGQEVILRCVPISNHLYFYWYRQILGQKVEFLVSFYNNEISEKSEIFDDQFSVERPDGSNFTLKIRSTKLEDSAMYFCASSELPSGNPEQYFGPGTRLTVT.